One TCR beta chain is described in this entry. The method was immunoSEQ multiplex PCR; TCRdb's version includes in-frame clones alone and lacks a portion of them. The repertoire holds about 150,000 clones, with about 94% as singletons. The source of the sample is a study of control samples from healthy donors and cancer patients. V was trimmed by 5 bases and J by 1 base, leaving 12 bases between them. This CDR3 has 15 amino acids. The germline V gene encodes CDR1 SEHNR and CDR2 FQNEAQ (reference sequence). V usage is TRBV7-9 and J usage is TRBJ1-5; D not certain. The source material was blood. The source of this sequence is a man aged 45-60 years in good health. CDR3 residues: CASSPLTGSNQPQHF. CDR3 coding DNA: TGTGCCAGCAGCCCTCTTACGGGGAGCAATCAGCCCCAGCATTTT.